These 23 T cell receptor beta chains share one sample of origin, sequenced in a study of blood T cell repertoires in COVID-19. The method was immunoSEQ multiplex PCR; TCRdb's version includes in-frame clones alone and lacks a portion of them. Of 150,000 to 200,000 clones in the sample, roughly 90% were seen once. Material for sequencing was peripheral blood. These receptors were taken from a man aged 18 to 29 with acute or convalescent COVID-19.

The chain carries TRBV14 and TRBJ2-5; 7 nucleotides line up with TRBD2. The CDR3 is made up of 17 amino acids. Looked up from germline, CDR1 is SGHDN and CDR2 is FVKESK. Trimming cost V 1 base and J 4 bases; bases outside gene matches: 12. CDR3: CASSQVSPLATVETQYF. In nucleotides, the CDR3 is TGTGCCAGCAGCCAAGTTTCTCCACTAGCGACAGTAGAGACCCAGTACTTC.

The rearrangement links TRBV6-5 to TRBJ1-4; possible D gene TRBD1, 6 bases. Trimming cost V 6 bases and J 8 bases, with 13 bases left between them. Germline V CDR1 and CDR2: MNHEY, SVGAGI. The CDR3 is 13 amino acids. CDR3 DNA: TGTGCCAGCAGAGGCAGGGGTGAGGAAAAACTGTTTTTT. Its translation is CASRGRGEEKLFF.

This chain joins TRBV25-1 and TRBJ1-6, with D possibly TRBD1 on 6 matching bases. There are 16 residues in the CDR3. Germline V gene data show CDR1 as MGHDK and CDR2 as SYGVNS. Deletions cut 5 bases from V and 4 bases from J, with 15 bases between. CDR3 in amino acids: CASSPTGFDYNSPLHF. In nucleotides, the CDR3 is TGTGCCAGCAGTCCGACAGGATTCGATTATAATTCACCCCTCCACTTT.

This CDR3 reads CASSADSFSGANVLTF. The CDR3 DNA reads as TGTGCCAGTAGTGCGGACAGCTTCTCTGGGGCCAACGTCCTGACTTTC. The chain couples TRBV19 to TRBJ2-6; tentatively, D is TRBD1 (6 bases). Germline V gives CDR1 LNHDA, CDR2 SQIVND (reference sequence). V dropped 5 bases and J dropped 0 bases, with 11 bases sitting between them. This CDR3 has 16 residues.

This chain joins TRBV24-1 and TRBJ2-1, with D possibly being TRBD2 (5 bases). The V end lost 0 bases, the J end lost 8 bases, and 13 bases lay between the germline ends. This CDR3 is 15 amino acids long. Germline values: CDR1 KGHDR, CDR2 SFDVKD. In nucleotides, the CDR3 is TGTGCCACCAGTGATTTGAGAGGGTTTAGAGATGAGCAGTTCTTC. This translates into CATSDLRGFRDEQFF.

V usage is TRBV6-6 and J usage is TRBJ2-1, with D tentatively TRBD1 (6 bases). CDR1 and CDR2 (germline): MNHNY, SVGAGI (reference sequence). The CDR3 is 14 amino acids. The V end lost 2 bases, the J end lost 10 bases, and 15 bases lay between the germline ends. The CDR3 nucleotides are TGTGCCAGCAGTTACAAGACAGGTCCTGGGGAGCAGTTCTTC. Its translation is CASSYKTGPGEQFF.

This clone came up once. The J gene is TRBJ2-5, the V gene TRBV18; 7 bases line up with TRBD1. The V gene end was trimmed by 3 bases and the J gene end by 4 bases; junction bases not matched to a gene: 5. Germline loops: CDR1 KGHSH, CDR2 LQKENI. This CDR3 has 14 residues. Written as DNA, the CDR3 is TGTGCCAGCTCACCTGACAGGGTCGTAGAGACCCAGTACTTC. It encodes CASSPDRVVETQYF.

The chain combines TRBV18 with TRBJ1-2; 9 nucleotides agree with TRBD1. V trimming: 2 bases; J trimming: 8 bases; junction bases outside the gene matches: 9. CDR1 and CDR2 (germline): KGHSH, LQKENI. The CDR3 spans 15 residues. The chain's CDR3 is CASSPGTGLPWGYTF. As DNA, the CDR3 is TGTGCCAGCTCACCAGGGACAGGGCTTCCGTGGGGCTACACCTTC.

This chain joins TRBV6-5 and TRBJ2-7, with a tentative D call TRBD1 (7 bases). Germline assignment: CDR1 MNHEY and CDR2 SVGAGI. The CDR3 contains 12 residues. Between the trimmed V and J ends, which lost 7 bases and 6 bases, there was a span of 13 bases. For the CDR3, the DNA is TGTGCCAGCAACCACAGGGGAGGCGAGCAGTACTTC. It is translated as CASNHRGGEQYF.

The V gene is TRBV5-1, the J gene TRBJ2-3; 11 bases map to TRBD1. Per germline, CDR1 SGHRS and CDR2 YFSETQ. The CDR3 consists of 16 residues. V dropped 2 bases and J dropped 4; count of bases not matched to a gene: 6. The DNA for the CDR3 is TGCGCCAGCAGCTTAATAGCGGGACAGGGGGCAGATACGCAGTATTTT. It codes for CASSLIAGQGADTQYF. Full variable domain (missing parts from reference TRBV5-1 and TRBJ2-3): KAGVTQTPRYLIKTRGQQVTLSCSPISGHRSVSWYQQTPGQGLQFLFEYFSETQRNKGNFPGRFSGRQFSNSRSEMNVSTLELGDSALYLCASSLIAGQGADTQYFGPGTRLTVL.

J is TRBJ1-1 and V is TRBV29-1; D ambiguous. Germline CDR1 SQVTM, CDR2 ANQGSEA. Trimming pared 5 bases from V and 1 base from J, leaving 8 bases between. There are 12 residues in the CDR3. The CDR3 DNA reads as TGCAGCGTTCGACCAGGGAACACTGAAGCTTTCTTT. Translated, it gives CSVRPGNTEAFF.

This chain links TRBV30 with TRBJ2-5, with 10 bases identical to TRBD2. Germline-derived CDR1 and CDR2 are GTSNPN and SVGIG (reference sequence). The CDR3 extends over 16 amino acids. Germline trimming cut 1 base from V and 5 bases from J; bases unmatched to any gene: 10. CDR3 sequence (DNA): TGTGCCTGGAGTGGTATAAGCGGGGGGGCTTTGGAGACCCAGTACTTC. Translation gives CAWSGISGGALETQYF. Drawing the rest from reference TRBV30 and TRBJ2-5, the complete variable domain is SQTIHQWPATLVQPVGSPLSLECTVEGTSNPNLYWYRQAAGRGLQLLFYSVGIGQISSEVPQNLSASRPQDRQFILSSKKLLLSDSGFYLCAWSGISGGALETQYFGPGTRLLVL.

The chain combines TRBV6-1 with TRBJ2-1; D unresolved. The CDR3 consists of 16 residues. Germline V CDR1 and CDR2: MNHNS, SASEGT. The V end lost 3 bases, the J end lost 0 bases, and 12 bases lay between the germline ends. The DNA for the CDR3 is TGTGCCAGCAGTGAGGGTCTAGTGCTCTCCTACAATGAGCAGTTCTTC. Protein sequence: CASSEGLVLSYNEQFF.

This chain joins TRBV11-2 and TRBJ1-6; perhaps TRBD1 as D (5 bases). V lost 2 bases and J lost 7, with 9 bases in between. This CDR3 has 14 residues. Germline assignment: CDR1 SGHAT and CDR2 FQNNGV. The CDR3 loop reads CASSLRGANSPLHF. The CDR3 coding sequence is TGTGCCAGCAGCTTAAGGGGTGCAAATTCACCCCTCCACTTT.

The chain has TRBV30 and TRBJ2-1; 7 nucleotides align to TRBD2. CDR1 and CDR2 from the germline V gene are GTSNPN and SVGIG (reference sequence). The length of the CDR3 is 14 residues. V dropped 1 base and J dropped 7; count of bases not matched to a gene: 7. CDR3 coding DNA: TGTGCCTGGAGTGCGAAGCGGGGAATAAATGAGCAGTTCTTC. Translation gives CAWSAKRGINEQFF.

The chain links TRBV11-3 to TRBJ2-2, with D uncertain. CDR3 length equals 15 residues. Germline CDR1 SGHNT, CDR2 YENEEA. The V gene lost 1 base and the J gene lost 8 bases, with 14 bases spanning the gap. The CDR3 protein is CASSLGQPGRGELFF. CDR3 bases: TGTGCCAGCAGCTTAGGCCAACCAGGCAGGGGGGAGCTGTTTTTT. The whole variable domain, remainder taken from reference TRBV11-3 and TRBJ2-2, is EAGVVQSPRYKIIEKKQPVAFWCNPISGHNTLYWYLQNLGQGPELLIRYENEEAVDDSQLPKDRFSAERLKGVDSTLKIQPAELGDSAVYLCASSLGQPGRGELFFGEGSRLTVL.

CDR3 sequence: CASSQGYRGTYEQYF. The CDR3 region has the DNA TGTGCCAGCAGCCAAGGGTACAGGGGTACCTACGAGCAGTACTTC. The V call is TRBV3-1 (or the pseudogene TRBV3-2), the J call TRBJ2-7, with 7 positions matching TRBD1. The CDR3 extends over 15 amino acids. Trimming at V came to 1 base and at J to 2 bases, leaving 5 bases not matched to a gene. Germline CDR1 is LGHDT and CDR2 is YNNKEL (reference sequence).

The chain carries TRBV27 and TRBJ2-1, with 15 positions matching TRBD2. J was trimmed by 3 bases and V by 6 bases; bases with no gene match: 6. The CDR3 has 17 residues. Germline V CDR1 and CDR2: MNHEY, SMNVEV (reference sequence). The DNA for the CDR3 is TGTGCCAGCAGCTTGGGGACTAGCGGGAGGTTCTACAATGAGCAGTTCTTC. Protein sequence: CASSLGTSGRFYNEQFF.

In this sample, this clone turned up once. V is TRBV18 and J is TRBJ2-5; D not certain. The CDR3 contains 15 residues. Trimming cost V 0 bases and J 3 bases, with 11 bases left between them. Looked up from germline, CDR1 is KGHSH and CDR2 is LQKENI. CDR3 protein: CASSPPSVREETQYF. CDR3 bases: TGTGCCAGCTCACCACCGAGCGTCCGGGAAGAGACCCAGTACTTC.

V gene TRBV3-1 (or the pseudogene TRBV3-2) combines with J gene TRBJ1-4; 7 bases line up with TRBD1. Germline lookup yields CDR1 LGHDT and CDR2 YNNKEL (reference sequence). The CDR3 consists of 14 residues. J was trimmed by 6 bases and V by 6 bases; bases with no gene match: 7. This CDR3 reads CASRPSGTDEKLFF. The CDR3 region has the DNA TGTGCCAGCAGGCCCTCCGGGACAGATGAAAAACTGTTTTTT.

The CDR3 reads CASSRTGALKETQYF. Written as DNA, the CDR3 is TGTGCCAGCAGCCGCACAGGGGCCCTTAAGGAGACCCAGTACTTC. The V and J genes are TRBV14 and TRBJ2-5, with 7 bases identical to TRBD1. There are 15 residues in the CDR3. V trimming: 4 bases; J trimming: 5 bases; junction bases outside the gene matches: 10. The germline V gene encodes CDR1 SGHDN and CDR2 FVKESK.

The chain carries TRBV5-1 and TRBJ2-7; 8 bases are shared with TRBD1. CDR3 length: 16 amino acids. Germline values: CDR1 SGHRS, CDR2 YFSETQ. The ends lost 1 base at V and 3 bases at J; junction bases unmatched: 9. CDR3 amino acids: CASSLSGGEGYYEQYF. The CDR3 region has the DNA TGCGCCAGCAGCTTGTCAGGGGGCGAAGGGTACTACGAGCAGTACTTC.

The chain employs TRBV30 and TRBJ1-6, with 10 bases fitting TRBD1. The V and J ends lost 2 bases and 7 bases, in that order; junction bases with no gene match: 8. This CDR3 comprises 16 residues. Germline CDR1 GTSNPN, CDR2 SVGIG (reference sequence). The CDR3 region has the DNA TGTGCCTGGAGTACCCGGACAGGGGGTAAAAATTCACCCCTCCACTTT. As protein: CAWSTRTGGKNSPLHF.